These 32 T cell receptor beta chains were all obtained from the same sample, sequenced in a study of T cell responses to AZD1222 COVID-19 vaccine (dated by TCRdb to the early 2020s). The library was made by the immunoSEQ multiplex PCR assay. TCRdb took this table from immuneACCESS and kept in-frame rearrangements with V and J called. Such tables lack part of the clones; where checked against another copy, unresolved V genes explain under half of the gap, and the rest is unexplained. Here the sample has about 110,000 clones; approximately 90% occur a single time. Together, the top ten hold about 1.6% of the sample. Interpreted using the paper, the time point label stands for: baseline before first vaccination. Sequenced here: peripheral blood, sampled on day 0 of AZD1222 vaccination. These receptors were obtained from an adult in good health.

The chain joins TRBV20-1 to TRBJ1-2; D not certain. Per the germline V gene, CDR1 is DFQATT and CDR2 is SNEGSKA (reference sequence). V was cut by 3 bases and J by 4 bases, with 9 bases left in between. This CDR3 region has 12 residues. CDR3 amino acids: CSASWQVYGYTF. The CDR3 DNA is TGCAGTGCTAGTTGGCAGGTCTATGGCTACACCTTC.

This clone was found once. CDR3: CASSPDRDEAFF. DNA for the CDR3: TGTGCCAGCAGTCCAGACAGGGACGAAGCTTTCTTT. The chain uses TRBV12-3 or TRBV12-4 and TRBJ1-1; TRBD1 matches at 7 bases. This CDR3 has 12 amino acids. With 5 bases clipped from V and 8 bases from J, the junction kept 5 bases outside the gene matches.

In its sample, this clone ranks as large (0.1 to 1%). This chain uses TRBV7-8 with TRBJ2-7; 12 bases map to TRBD2. The trim removed 6 bases at V and 4 bases at J, leaving 4 bases unmatched. The CDR3 loop spans 14 amino acids. Per the germline V gene, CDR1 is SGHVS and CDR2 is FQNEAQ. CDR3 protein: CASSPGLAGYEQYF. Here the CDR3 DNA reads TGTGCCAGCAGTCCGGGACTAGCGGGTTACGAGCAGTACTTC.

This chain joins TRBV19 and TRBJ1-2; D might be TRBD1 (5 bases). From germline, CDR1 is LNHDA and CDR2 SQIVND (reference sequence). This CDR3 has 13 residues. The V end was cut by 5 bases, the J end by 8 bases, with 15 bases between. CDR3 protein: CASSRSSEGGYTF. The CDR3 DNA sequence: TGTGCCAGTAGTCGATCGTCCGAGGGGGGCTACACCTTC.

The chain carries TRBV5-1 and TRBJ2-7, with a tentative D call TRBD1 (6 bases). Germline V gene sequence: CDR1 SGHRS, CDR2 YFSETQ. V lost 0 bases and J lost 3, with 13 bases in between. The CDR3 is made up of 15 amino acids. CDR3 sequence reads: CASSLVAGESYEQYF. The CDR3 DNA is TGCGCCAGCAGCTTGGTGGCAGGGGAGAGCTACGAGCAGTACTTC.

This clone was observed once. Written as DNA, the CDR3 is TGTGCCAGTAGTATCCGAGGCCAGGGGATTAATGAAAAACTGTTTTTT. Its protein product is CASSIRGQGINEKLFF. The chain has TRBV19 and TRBJ1-4; D is perhaps TRBD1 (6 bases). Trimming cost V 3 bases and J 4 bases, with 15 bases left between them. The CDR3 is 16 amino acids. Germline CDR1 LNHDA, CDR2 SQIVND (reference sequence).

CDR3 coding DNA: TGTGCCAGCAGTGAATGGATTGAGTCCACCGGGGAGCTGTTTTTT. Protein product: CASSEWIESTGELFF. The chain has TRBV6-1 and TRBJ2-2; no clear D. V lost 2 bases to trimming and J lost 4 bases, with 11 bases between them. The CDR3 extends over 15 amino acids. Germline V gene lookup returns CDR1 MNHNS and CDR2 SASEGT.

The chain employs TRBV20-1 and TRBJ1-2, with D maybe TRBD1 (5 bases). The CDR3 runs to 11 residues. CDR1 DFQATT and CDR2 SNEGSKA come from the germline V gene (reference sequence). The V and J ends lost 6 bases and 2 bases respectively, with 7 bases between them. CDR3 residues: CSAQGNYGYTF. The CDR3 DNA reads as TGCAGTGCCCAGGGAAACTATGGCTACACCTTC.

In this sample, this clone turned up once. The chain carries TRBV6-5 and TRBJ1-3; D is unresolved. CDR3 length: 16 residues. The ends were cut back, 0 bases at V and 0 bases at J, with 9 bases in the middle. The germline V gene has CDR1 MNHEY and CDR2 SVGAGI. The CDR3 loop is CASSYSGSHSGNTIYF. CDR3 nucleotide sequence: TGTGCCAGCAGTTACTCTGGCAGCCACTCTGGAAACACCATATATTTT.

The chain carries TRBV6-5 and TRBJ1-2; possible D gene TRBD1, 6 bases. Germline loops: CDR1 MNHEY, CDR2 SVGAGI. The CDR3 contains 13 residues. The V end lost 8 bases, the J end lost 2 bases, and 12 bases lay between the germline ends. The CDR3 region is CASRKGTNYGYTF. The CDR3 DNA follows: TGTGCCAGCCGGAAGGGGACAAACTATGGCTACACCTTC.

The chain couples TRBV29-1 to TRBJ1-2; D possibly corresponds to TRBD1 (5 bases). V lost 2 bases, J lost 7 bases, and 23 bases lay in between. CDR3 length equals 16 residues. CDR1 SQVTM and CDR2 ANQGSEA come from the germline V gene. The CDR3: CSVEFPGRALIGGYTF. The CDR3 nucleotides read TGCAGCGTTGAATTTCCAGGGAGGGCCCTAATTGGTGGCTACACCTTC.

The chain carries TRBV5-4 and TRBJ2-1; a possible D gene is TRBD1 (6 bases). Trimming stripped 0 bases from V and 1 base from J, with 8 bases between. The germline V gene has CDR1 SGHNT and CDR2 YYREEE (reference sequence). This CDR3 spans 15 amino acids. This CDR3 reads CASSLDRVSYNEQFF. The CDR3 coding sequence is TGTGCCAGCAGCTTGGACAGGGTTTCCTACAATGAGCAGTTCTTC.

The chain recombines TRBV20-1 with TRBJ1-1, with D unclear. Germline CDR1 DFQATT, CDR2 SNEGSKA (reference sequence). Trimming left V 6 bases short and J 0 bases short, with 5 bases between. The CDR3 totals 11 residues. The CDR3 protein is CSAPVNTEAFF. The DNA for the CDR3 is TGCAGTGCCCCTGTGAACACTGAAGCTTTCTTT.

The V and J genes are TRBV4-2 and TRBJ1-5, with D uncertain. From germline, CDR1 is LGHNA and CDR2 YNFKEQ. The CDR3 has 17 residues. Trimming took 0 bases from V and 4 from J, leaving 16 bases between them. In DNA, the CDR3 is TGTGCCAGCAGCCAAGATAAGGGCGGTGCGAAAAATCAGCCCCAGCATTTT. It translates to CASSQDKGGAKNQPQHF.

The chain recombines TRBV27 with TRBJ1-1; no firm D call. Trimming removed 5 bases from V and 7 bases from J, with 11 bases in between. The germline CDR1 and CDR2 sequences are MNHEY and SMNVEV (reference sequence). The length of the CDR3 is 12 residues. Here the CDR3 reads CASSPRPGEAFF. For the CDR3, the DNA is TGTGCCAGCAGTCCCCGCCCGGGTGAAGCTTTCTTT.

DNA of the CDR3: TGTGCCAGCAGCCAGAGACCGGGACAGGGTGATCTTACTAATGAAAAACTGTTTTTT. It is translated as CASSQRPGQGDLTNEKLFF. The chain has TRBV3-1 (or the pseudogene TRBV3-2) and TRBJ1-4; the match to TRBD1 covers 9 bases. The V gene end was trimmed by 3 bases and the J gene end by 2 bases; junction bases not matched to a gene: 13. CDR1 is LGHDT and CDR2 is YNNKEL in the germline V gene (reference sequence). The CDR3 is made up of 19 amino acids.

This chain uses TRBV7-2 with TRBJ2-5; 11 bases are a match to TRBD1. J lost 2 bases, V lost 4 bases, and 6 bases had no gene match. Germline assignment: CDR1 SGHTA and CDR2 FQGNSA. The CDR3 is made up of 16 amino acids. The CDR3: CASSSRTGGGQETQYF. The CDR3 bases are TGTGCCAGCAGCTCCCGGACAGGGGGCGGGCAAGAGACCCAGTACTTC.

This rearrangement joins TRBV29-1 to TRBJ2-7; perhaps TRBD2 as D (5 bases). The V and J ends lost 3 bases and 2 bases respectively, with 11 bases between them. Germline V gene sequence: CDR1 SQVTM, CDR2 ANQGSEA. This CDR3 spans 13 amino acids. The CDR3 spells CSVDSEGTYEQYF. The CDR3 DNA reads TGCAGCGTTGATTCAGAGGGTACCTACGAGCAGTACTTC.

V and J are TRBV10-2 and TRBJ2-7; D is unclear. Germline V CDR1 and CDR2: WSHSY, SAAADI. The ends were cut back, 4 bases at V and 5 bases at J, with 9 bases in the middle. The CDR3 runs 12 residues. The CDR3 spells CASSGSIHEQYF. The CDR3 bases are TGCGCCAGCAGTGGGTCTATACACGAGCAGTACTTC.

This chain uses TRBV2 with TRBJ1-3, with D unresolved. The germline V gene encodes CDR1 SNHLY and CDR2 FYNNEI. This CDR3 is built from 14 residues. Trimming cost V 7 bases and J 3 bases, with 13 bases left between them. CDR3 DNA: TGTGCCAGCACCCTAGTTCTCTTTGGAAACACCATATATTTT. Protein sequence: CASTLVLFGNTIYF.

This clone has only one observation. CDR3 protein: CASSLPGVYEQYF. The DNA of the CDR3 is TGTGCCAGCAGCCTTCCGGGGGTGTACGAGCAGTACTTC. The chain couples TRBV14 to TRBJ2-7; possibly TRBD2 for D (6 bases). The CDR3 runs 13 residues. Trimming took 4 bases from V and 4 from J, leaving 11 bases between them. Germline-derived CDR1 and CDR2 are SGHDN and FVKESK.

The chain couples TRBV30 to TRBJ1-3; perhaps TRBD1 as D (6 bases). V was pared by 8 bases and J by 3 bases, with 8 bases between. Germline V gene lookup returns CDR1 GTSNPN and CDR2 SVGIG (reference sequence). This CDR3 has 11 residues. The DNA of the CDR3 is TGTGCCCGGACAGATGGAAACACCATATATTTT. Translating gives CARTDGNTIYF.

This chain links TRBV6-4 with TRBJ2-7; D may be TRBD2 (5 bases). V shed 3 bases and J shed 7 bases, with 7 bases lying between them. The CDR3 is made up of 11 amino acids. Germline loops: CDR1 MRHNA, CDR2 SNTAGT. The CDR3 loop reads CASSEGGEQYF. CDR3 nucleotide sequence: TGTGCCAGCAGTGAAGGCGGGGAGCAGTACTTC.

The chain couples TRBV7-9 to TRBJ1-2, with 7 bases lining up with TRBD1. Trimming took 5 bases from V and 4 from J; bases not matched to a gene: 13. The CDR3 runs 16 residues. Per germline, CDR1 SEHNR and CDR2 FQNEAQ (reference sequence). Written as DNA, the CDR3 is TGTGCCAGCAGCCGGCAATCTGCGGACAGGATCTATGGCTACACCTTC. Protein product: CASSRQSADRIYGYTF. Using reference TRBV7-9 and TRBJ1-2 for the parts outside the CDR3, the full variable domain is DTGVSQNPRHKITKRGQNVTFRCDPISEHNRLYWYRQTLGQGPEFLTYFQNEAQLEKSRLLSDRFSAERPKGSFSTLEIQRTEQGDSAMYLCASSRQSADRIYGYTFGSGTRLTVV.

The chain employs TRBV3-1 (or the pseudogene TRBV3-2) and TRBJ1-5, with 9 bases identical to TRBD1. Per germline, CDR1 LGHDT and CDR2 YNNKEL (reference sequence). V shed 5 bases, J shed 8 bases, and the junction held 4 bases outside the gene matches. The CDR3 contains 13 residues. The CDR3 region has the DNA TGTGCCAGCAGCGGTACAGGGGGCAAGCCCCAGCATTTT. Translating it yields CASSGTGGKPQHF.

The chain joins TRBV6-5 to TRBJ2-1; D call uncertain. Germline V gene sequence: CDR1 MNHEY, CDR2 SVGAGI. The CDR3 has 15 amino acids. Between the trimmed V and J ends, which lost 6 bases and 2 bases, there was a span of 14 bases. CDR3 sequence reads: CASRPEGSTYNEQFF. The CDR3 DNA sequence: TGTGCCAGCAGGCCTGAAGGATCGACCTACAATGAGCAGTTCTTC.

This chain uses TRBV6-1 with TRBJ2-1; D is perhaps TRBD2 (8 bases). CDR3 size: 17 residues. Germline CDR1 MNHNS, CDR2 SASEGT. The V end was cut by 1 base, the J end by 4 bases, with 17 bases between. CDR3 sequence reads: CASSEEYGRGQYNEQFF. In DNA, the CDR3 is TGTGCCAGCAGTGAAGAATACGGGAGGGGGCAGTACAATGAGCAGTTCTTC.

The gene calls are TRBV6-1 and TRBJ1-5; tentatively, D is TRBD1 (5 bases). This CDR3 is built from 14 residues. Trimming removed 0 bases at V and 4 bases at J, with 7 bases between. Germline V CDR1 and CDR2: MNHNS, SASEGT. The CDR3 protein is CASSEAGGNQPQHF. The CDR3 region has the DNA TGTGCCAGCAGTGAAGCGGGGGGGAATCAGCCCCAGCATTTT.

In this sample, this clone turned up a few times. This chain uses TRBV5-6 with TRBJ2-7; 11 nucleotides match TRBD2. After removal of 6 bases from V and 2 bases from J, the junction contained 16 bases not matched to a gene. Looked up from germline, CDR1 is SGHDT and CDR2 is YYEEEE. The CDR3 length is 18 residues. The DNA of the CDR3 is TGTGCCAGCACCACGCAGGGTCTAGCGGGAGGTAAGACCTACGAGCAGTACTTC. Translated: CASTTQGLAGGKTYEQYF.

In this sample, this clone turned up once. This rearrangement joins TRBV19 to TRBJ2-3, with 9 bases matching TRBD1. CDR1 and CDR2 (germline): LNHDA, SQIVND (reference sequence). The CDR3 runs 18 residues. The ends lost 7 bases at V and 3 bases at J; junction bases unmatched: 17. The CDR3 region has the DNA TGTGCCAGTACTCGGGCAGGCACAGGGGGCTTTCGTACAGATACGCAGTATTTT. This gives the protein CASTRAGTGGFRTDTQYF.

The chain is built from TRBV7-8 and TRBJ1-1; D gene ambiguous. Germline CDR1 reads SGHVS; CDR2 reads FQNEAQ. The CDR3 spans 14 residues. Trimming pared 2 bases from V and 0 bases from J, leaving 7 bases between. CDR3 bases: TGTGCCAGCAGCTTAAGGATAATGAACACTGAAGCTTTCTTT. As protein: CASSLRIMNTEAFF.

This clone has a single count. V gene TRBV5-5 combines with J gene TRBJ1-1; TRBD1 might be the D (5 bases). Germline V gives CDR1 SGHKS, CDR2 YYEKEE (reference sequence). The CDR3 runs 13 residues. The CDR3 DNA follows: TGTACAAGCTTGCCGGTGGGGGACACTGAAGCTTTCTTT. This sequence encodes CTSLPVGDTEAFF.